The 15 T cell receptor beta chains presented below share a single source sample, sequenced in a study of a mutant IDH1 vaccine in newly diagnosed glioma. This table comes from immunoSEQ multiplex PCR, and its TCRdb copy is limited to in-frame clones, with some not included. This table holds 68,000 or so clones, roughly 78% found once. Indicated time point: baseline, week 1 (first vaccination visit). Treatment meaning: pre-vaccination baseline after standard-of-care therapy. This specimen was PBMCs, taken from a glioma patient treated with radiotherapy, temozolomide or both. The receptor set was obtained from a man over 45 with glioma.

This clone was observed a few times. The DNA for the CDR3 is TGTGCCAGCATGGGGACTAGGGGAAACATTCAGTACTTC. It is translated as CASMGTRGNIQYF. The genes are TRBV2 and TRBJ2-4; 8 positions agree with TRBD2. Looked up from germline, CDR1 is SNHLY and CDR2 is FYNNEI. V shed 7 bases, J shed 6 bases, and the junction held 5 bases outside the gene matches. The CDR3 contains 13 residues.

This chain connects TRBV19 to TRBJ2-5; D may be TRBD2 (6 bases). This CDR3 contains 14 residues. V was trimmed by 6 bases and J by 4 bases, leaving 15 bases between them. Germline CDR1 LNHDA, CDR2 SQIVND (reference sequence). CDR3 coding DNA: TGTGCCAGTAGGAGCGGGCCAAGACCAGAGACCCAGTACTTC. The encoded protein is CASRSGPRPETQYF.

V usage is TRBV5-6 and J usage is TRBJ2-5; TRBD1 aligns across 7 bases. Germline V CDR1 and CDR2: SGHDT, YYEEEE. The length of the CDR3 is 16 residues. After removal of 3 bases from V and 3 bases from J, the junction contained 11 bases not matched to a gene. CDR3 nucleotide sequence: TGTGCCAGCAGCTCTTCGACCGACAGGGAGAAAGAGACCCAGTACTTC. Translation gives CASSSSTDREKETQYF.

The rearrangement joins TRBV6-1 to TRBJ2-5; D is uncertain. Germline assignment: CDR1 MNHNS and CDR2 SASEGT. Trimming stripped 7 bases from V and 4 bases from J, with 16 bases between. CDR3 size: 14 residues. The CDR3 DNA reads TGTGCCAGCAATTCCGGGTCGCCGGCAGAGACCCAGTACTTC. Protein sequence: CASNSGSPAETQYF.

The chain joins TRBV7-9 to TRBJ2-7, with a possible D match to TRBD2 (5 bases). Germline V CDR1 and CDR2: SEHNR, FQNEAQ (reference sequence). This CDR3 is 16 amino acids long. Deletions cut 5 bases from V and 1 base from J, with 18 bases between. In nucleotides, the CDR3 is TGTGCCAGCAGCCTCCCCCGGGGAAAGGAGTCCTACGAGCAGTACTTC. Protein product: CASSLPRGKESYEQYF.

This clone turned up a few times. The V call is TRBV19, the J call TRBJ1-5, with D uncertain. Germline CDR1 LNHDA, CDR2 SQIVND (reference sequence). Trimming took 3 bases from V and 0 from J, leaving 6 bases between them. The CDR3 is 14 residues long. CDR3: CASSIRYSNQPQHF. In DNA, the CDR3 is TGTGCCAGTAGTATCCGATATAGCAATCAGCCCCAGCATTTT.

This chain joins TRBV5-4 and TRBJ1-4, with a weak D call TRBD1 (6 bases). Trimming pared 0 bases from V and 0 bases from J, leaving 12 bases between. Germline CDR1 is SGHNT and CDR2 is YYREEE (reference sequence). The CDR3 is 17 amino acids. CDR3 loop: CASSLEAGATTNEKLFF. The DNA of the CDR3 is TGTGCCAGCAGCTTGGAGGCAGGGGCGACAACTAATGAAAAACTGTTTTTT.

J is TRBJ1-6 and V is TRBV7-2, with D perhaps TRBD1 (6 bases). CDR1 SGHTA and CDR2 FQGNSA come from the germline V gene. Deletions cut 5 bases from V and 3 bases from J, with 11 bases between. The CDR3 spans 15 residues. The DNA for the CDR3 is TGTGCCAGCAGCGTCCTGACAGGCTATAATTCACCCCTCCACTTT. Protein product: CASSVLTGYNSPLHF.

This sequence joins TRBV7-8 and TRBJ1-5; no reliable D call. Trimming took off 5 bases at V and 3 bases at J, with 17 bases between the two ends. The CDR3 has 16 amino acids. Per the germline V gene, CDR1 is SGHVS and CDR2 is FQNEAQ. DNA of the CDR3: TGTGCCAGCAGCCCCGGGAATGGAATAACCAATCAGCCCCAGCATTTT. Its translation is CASSPGNGITNQPQHF.

The chain is built from TRBV9 and TRBJ2-2; D unresolved. The CDR3 covers 14 residues. CDR1 is SGDLS, CDR2 YYNGEE, per germline. Trimming shortened V by 4 bases and J by 4 bases, and 11 bases separated the two germline ends. The CDR3 reads CASSPLKGTGELFF. DNA of the CDR3: TGTGCCAGCAGCCCCCTGAAGGGCACCGGGGAGCTGTTTTTT.

This chain connects TRBV30 to TRBJ2-7; TRBD1 aligns across 12 bases. Trimming at V came to 1 base and at J to 4 bases, leaving 14 bases not matched to a gene. Germline V gene sequence: CDR1 GTSNPN, CDR2 SVGIG (reference sequence). This CDR3 contains 18 residues. The CDR3 DNA sequence: TGTGCCTGGAGTGGCTACGGGACAGGGGGCCTTGAGGGTTACGAGCAGTACTTC. It codes for CAWSGYGTGGLEGYEQYF.

V and J are TRBV9 and TRBJ2-5, with D unclear. This CDR3 is 13 amino acids long. Trimming cost V 2 bases and J 4 bases, with 9 bases left between them. The germline V gene encodes CDR1 SGDLS and CDR2 YYNGEE. The CDR3 spells CASSVTNSETQYF. CDR3 DNA: TGTGCCAGCAGCGTTACGAACTCAGAGACCCAGTACTTC.

V is TRBV30 and J is TRBJ2-7, with D uncertain. Trimming pared 5 bases from V and 1 base from J, leaving 9 bases between. Germline CDR1 GTSNPN, CDR2 SVGIG (reference sequence). The CDR3 has 12 amino acids. CDR3 coding DNA: TGTGCCTGGGCGCCCCGGTCCTACGAGCAGTACTTC. Protein sequence: CAWAPRSYEQYF.

This chain uses TRBV10-3 with TRBJ1-5; D gene unclear. CDR1 and CDR2 (germline): ENHRY, SYGVKD. The ends were cut back, 0 bases at V and 8 bases at J, with 14 bases in the middle. This CDR3 region has 15 residues. The CDR3 DNA follows: TGTGCCATCAGTGAGTCCCTGCAAGAATCAGAGCCCCAGCATTTT. Its protein product is CAISESLQESEPQHF.

The chain employs TRBV5-1 and TRBJ2-2; D is uncertain. V was shortened by 1 base and J by 2 bases, with 9 bases between the two germline ends. CDR3 length: 15 residues. Germline lookup yields CDR1 SGHRS and CDR2 YFSETQ. The CDR3, as DNA: TGCGCCAGCAGCTTGCGTCAGGATAACACCGGGGAGCTGTTTTTT. Its translation: CASSLRQDNTGELFF. Complete variable domain (other parts from reference TRBV5-1 and TRBJ2-2): KAGVTQTPRYLIKTRGQQVTLSCSPISGHRSVSWYQQTPGQGLQFLFEYFSETQRNKGNFPGRFSGRQFSNSRSEMNVSTLELGDSALYLCASSLRQDNTGELFFGEGSRLTVL.